What follows are 5 T cell receptor beta chains derived from one specimen sequenced in a study of blood T cell repertoires in COVID-19. The repertoire was sequenced with immunoSEQ multiplex PCR; TCRdb's copy has only in-frame clones and lacks some. The data hold 130,000 or so clones, with approximately 83% observed a single time. The source material was peripheral blood. These receptors were collected from a woman in her forties or fifties who had recovered from COVID-19.

The V call is TRBV2, the J call TRBJ2-7; TRBD1 agrees at 11 bases. This CDR3 contains 17 residues. In germline, CDR1 is SNHLY, CDR2 FYNNEI. The V segment lost 1 base and the J segment 0 bases; nucleotides outside the gene matches: 5. CDR3 residues: CASSEVWGQGGSYEQYF. CDR3 nucleotides: TGTGCCAGCAGTGAAGTGTGGGGACAGGGGGGCTCCTACGAGCAGTACTTC.

The chain links TRBV7-9 to TRBJ2-3, with TRBD2 identical over 13 bases. V lost 4 bases to trimming and J lost 1 base; unmatched junction nucleotides: 2. The germline gives CDR1 SEHNR, CDR2 FQNEAQ (reference sequence). This CDR3 spans 16 amino acids. The CDR3 sequence: CASSYGLAGGTDTQYF. As DNA, the CDR3 is TGTGCCAGCAGCTATGGACTAGCGGGAGGCACAGATACGCAGTATTTT.

The chain recombines TRBV7-9 with TRBJ2-7, with 11 bases lining up with TRBD1. The CDR3 runs 14 residues. Germline assignment: CDR1 SEHNR and CDR2 FQNEAQ (reference sequence). Trimming at V came to 5 bases and at J to 7 bases, leaving 7 bases not matched to a gene. The CDR3 sequence is CASSPPGQGVEQYF. The CDR3 DNA sequence: TGTGCCAGCAGCCCACCGGGACAGGGGGTAGAGCAGTACTTC.

The chain joins TRBV12-5 to TRBJ1-3; 7 bases align to TRBD1. Losses at the gene ends were 1 base for V and 3 bases for J; bases not matched to a gene: 9. Germline V lookup: CDR1 LGHNT, CDR2 FRNRAP. The CDR3 length is 17 residues. In DNA, the CDR3 is TGTGCTAGTGGTTTGGGAACACTGCGGACAGGTGGAAACACCATATATTTT. This sequence encodes CASGLGTLRTGGNTIYF.

J is TRBJ1-5 and V is TRBV12-5, with D unclear. The V end was cut by 1 base, the J end by 10 bases, with 14 bases between. The CDR3 has 14 residues. CDR1 is LGHNT and CDR2 is FRNRAP in the germline V gene. In DNA form, the CDR3 reads TGTGCTAGTGGTTTGGGGGCTTTGTTAGGACCCCAGCATTTT. Its translation is CASGLGALLGPQHF.